The rows below give T cell receptor beta chains drawn from one sample of a study of human T cells and chemical hapten exposure. One entry per CDR3 protein, called by TCRdb with MiXCR from the RACE reads. Among more than 85,000 distinct CDR3 sequences listed, less than 40% were seen once. This sample comprised whole blood, obtained in connection with sensitization to the hapten diphenylcyclopropenone (DPC). The receptors here all came from a man aged 35 to 55 with alopecia areata. Some clones in this sample may be carry-over from other donors' samples. CDR3s include the opening cysteine and the closing phenylalanine or tryptophan. The order of the fields is V gene, clone size, D gene, J gene, CDR3 protein, CDR3 DNA. A D gene is named only where the DNA matches it firmly. Only part of the rows carry a size: once, few, many, or a class if the clone is expanded.

>TRBV12-3/TRBV12-4|.|.|TRBJ1-5
CASSFERANQPQHF
TGTGCCAGCAGTTTTGAAAGGGCCAATCAGCCCCAGCATTTT
>TRBV6-1|.|.|TRBJ2-1
CERSEGRKKEKFF
TGTGAAAGAAGTGAAGGTAGGAAGAAAGAGAAGTTCTTC
>TRBV6-2/TRBV6-3|.|TRBD2|TRBJ2-1
CASSPRTSGRYNEQFF
TGTGCCAGCAGTCCCCGGACTAGCGGGAGGTACAATGAGCAGTTCTTC
>TRBV29-1|many|.|TRBJ2-1
CSVVKAPVENEQFF
TGCAGCGTTGTAAAGGCCCCGGTTGAGAATGAGCAGTTCTTC
>TRBV29-1|.|.|TRBJ1-2
CSVEDQNYYGYTF
TGCAGCGTTGAAGATCAGAATTACTATGGCTACACCTTC
>TRBV14|.|.|TRBJ2-1
CASSQLSLRDEQFF
TGTGCCAGCAGCCAACTATCTCTCAGGGATGAGCAGTTCTTC
>TRBV27|.|TRBD2|TRBJ2-3
CASSIRPGLGTDTQYF
TGTGCCAGCAGTATCCGTCCGGGACTAGGCACAGATACGCAGTATTTT
>TRBV27|few|.|TRBJ1-5
CASSLGVGWNQPQHF
TGTGCCAGCAGTTTAGGGGTGGGGTGGAATCAGCCCCAGCATTTT
>TRBV12-3/TRBV12-4|.|TRBD2|TRBJ2-3
CASILGSGSATDTQYF
TGTGCCAGCATCCTTGGTAGCGGGAGCGCTACAGATACGCAGTATTTT
>TRBV9|.|.|TRBJ2-3
CASSRKSAGTDTQYF
TGTGCCAGCAGCCGAAAGTCGGCAGGCACAGATACGCAGTATTTT
>TRBV29-1|few|.|TRBJ2-7
CSVEELGLDEQYF
TGCAGCGTTGAAGAGCTTGGACTCGACGAGCAGTACTTC
>TRBV5-4|few|.|TRBJ2-2
CASSRRGNTGELFF
TGTGCCAGCAGCCGCAGGGGAAACACCGGGGAGCTGTTTTTT
>TRBV12-3/TRBV12-4|few|.|TRBJ1-2
CASSRGTVLANYGYTF
TGTGCCAGCAGCCGAGGAACAGTCCTAGCTAACTATGGCTACACCTTC
>TRBV20-1|.|TRBD2|TRBJ2-3
CSARSGATDTQYF
TGCAGTGCTAGGAGCGGGGCCACAGATACGCAGTATTTT
>TRBV28|.|.|TRBJ1-5
CASSLGGKGSYQPQHF
TGTGCCAGCAGTTTAGGGGGGAAGGGGTCATACCAGCCCCAGCATTTT
>TRBV7-2|.|.|TRBJ2-5
CASRPPGLRGETQYF
TGTGCCAGCAGACCTCCGGGACTCCGAGGAGAGACCCAGTACTTC
>TRBV29-1|few|TRBD2|TRBJ2-4
CSVSLAGGLGNIQYF
TGCAGCGTTTCCCTAGCGGGAGGGCTGGGGAACATTCAGTACTTC
>TRBV2|.|TRBD1|TRBJ2-3
CASSGPPWTGNPDTQYF
TGTGCCAGCAGTGGTCCACCTTGGACAGGGAACCCAGATACGCAGTATTTT
>TRBV20-1|few|.|TRBJ2-4
CSASRGEGAKNIQYF
TGCAGTGCTAGCAGGGGCGAAGGGGCCAAAAACATTCAGTACTTC
>TRBV7-8|few|.|TRBJ2-5
CASSLVSVGGIETQYF
TGTGCCAGCAGCTTAGTCTCGGTAGGGGGAATTGAGACCCAGTACTTC
>TRBV5-1|.|.|TRBJ1-3
CASSPGLSGNTIYF
TGCGCCAGCAGCCCGGGGCTATCTGGAAACACCATATATTTT
>TRBV12-3/TRBV12-4|.|TRBD1|TRBJ1-2
CASSPSTGAVGYTF
TGTGCCAGCAGTCCGTCGACAGGGGCGGTTGGCTACACCTTC
>TRBV6-2/TRBV6-3|.|.|TRBJ1-1
CASSYAGTTEAFF
TGTGCCAGCAGTTACGCGGGGACCACTGAAGCTTTCTTT
>TRBV3-1|few|.|TRBJ1-6
CASSQENGGSPLHF
TGTGCCAGCAGCCAAGAAAACGGGGGTTCACCCCTCCACTTT
>TRBV18|few|.|TRBJ2-3
CASSPLRGTDTQYF
TGTGCCAGCTCACCTCTCAGGGGAACAGATACGCAGTATTTT
>TRBV28|.|TRBD1|TRBJ2-6
CASRRQGAAGANVLTF
TGTGCCAGCAGGCGGCAGGGGGCAGCTGGGGCCAACGTCCTGACTTTC
>TRBV20-1|.|TRBD2|TRBJ2-5
CSAKRALAAQETQYF
TGCAGTGCTAAACGGGCGCTAGCGGCTCAAGAGACCCAGTACTTC
>TRBV3-1|many|.|TRBJ2-7
CASSLNERVVF
TGTGCCAGCAGCTTAAATGAACGGGTTGTCTTC
>TRBV20-1|.|TRBD2|TRBJ2-7
CSAGGAYEQYF
TGCAGTGCGGGGGGGGCCTACGAGCAGTACTTC
>TRBV5-1|.|.|TRBJ2-1
CASSEVAEIYNEQFF
TGCGCCAGCAGTGAGGTAGCGGAGATCTACAATGAGCAGTTCTTC
>TRBV30|few|TRBD1|TRBJ2-1
CAWWDRPNNEQFF
TGTGCCTGGTGGGACAGGCCTAACAATGAGCAGTTCTTC
>TRBV4-3|.|TRBD1|TRBJ2-7
CASSQDFGTVNYEQYF
TGCGCCAGCAGCCAAGATTTTGGGACAGTTAACTACGAGCAGTACTTC
>TRBV6-6|few|.|TRBJ1-4
CATSGPEKLFF
TGTGCCACCTCAGGGCCTGAAAAACTGTTTTTT
>TRBV20-1|.|TRBD2|TRBJ2-1
CSARRREGRYNEQFF
TGCAGTGCTAGACGGCGGGAGGGCCGGTACAATGAGCAGTTCTTC
>TRBV20-1|.|.|TRBJ2-7
CSARVGGQPAYEQYF
TGCAGTGCTAGAGTGGGGGGTCAGCCGGCCTACGAGCAGTACTTC
>TRBV27|many|.|TRBJ2-2
CASSLNTGELFF
TGTGCCAGCAGTTTAAACACCGGGGAGCTGTTTTTT
>TRBV20-1|.|.|TRBJ2-1
CSAPRQDGEQFF
TGCAGTGCCCCTCGACAGGACGGTGAGCAGTTCTTC
>TRBV28|.|.|TRBJ1-5
CASSFRAEPQHF
TGTGCCAGCAGTTTTAGGGCAGAGCCCCAGCATTTT
>TRBV2|.|TRBD2|TRBJ2-1
CASSEALAGGGEQFF
TGTGCCAGCAGTGAAGCGCTAGCGGGAGGTGGTGAGCAGTTCTTC
>TRBV7-2|.|.|TRBJ2-4
CASRMSTRSHIQYF
TGTGCCAGCAGGATGAGTACTAGATCCCACATTCAGTACTTC
>TRBV4-2|.|.|TRBJ2-1
CASSQEGEAVSYNEQFF
TGTGCCAGCAGCCAAGAAGGGGAGGCAGTCTCCTACAATGAGCAGTTCTTC
>TRBV7-9|.|.|TRBJ2-3
CASSPLAGTTDTQYF
TGTGCCAGCAGCCCCCTTGCGGGGACCACAGATACGCAGTATTTT
>TRBV14|few|.|TRBJ2-3
CASSQNRVGTDTQYF
TGTGCCAGCAGCCAAAACAGGGTCGGCACAGATACGCAGTATTTT
>TRBV6-6|.|.|TRBJ2-5
CASSLRGRETQYF
TGTGCCAGCAGTCTGCGGGGAAGGGAGACCCAGTACTTC
>TRBV6-5|.|.|TRBJ2-1
CASSPAASYNEQFF
TGTGCCAGCAGTCCAGCGGCCTCCTACAATGAGCAGTTCTTC
>TRBV7-6|.|.|TRBJ2-3
CASSLADNTQDTQYF
TGTGCCAGCAGCTTAGCGGACAACACACAAGATACGCAGTATTTT
>TRBV14|few|.|TRBJ1-4
CASSQDLTGQKLFF
TGTGCCAGCAGCCAAGATCTCACAGGGCAAAAACTGTTTTTT
>TRBV27|few|.|TRBJ2-4
CASSLGTQNIQYF
TGTGCCAGCAGCCTAGGAACCCAAAACATTCAGTACTTC
>TRBV7-6|.|TRBD2|TRBJ2-7
CASSSGLAAYEQYF
TGTGCCAGCAGCTCCGGACTAGCTGCCTACGAGCAGTACTTC